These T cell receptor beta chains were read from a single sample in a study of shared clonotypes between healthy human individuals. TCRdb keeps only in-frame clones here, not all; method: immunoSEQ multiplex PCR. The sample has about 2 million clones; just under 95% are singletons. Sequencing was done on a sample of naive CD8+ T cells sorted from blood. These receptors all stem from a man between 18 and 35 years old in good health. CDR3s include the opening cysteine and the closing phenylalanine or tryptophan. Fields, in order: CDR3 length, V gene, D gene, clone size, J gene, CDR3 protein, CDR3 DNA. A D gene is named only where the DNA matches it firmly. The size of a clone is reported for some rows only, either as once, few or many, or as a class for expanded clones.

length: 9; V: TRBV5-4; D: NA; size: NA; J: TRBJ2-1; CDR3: CASSNEQFF; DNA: TGTGCCAGCAGCAATGAGCAGTTCTTC
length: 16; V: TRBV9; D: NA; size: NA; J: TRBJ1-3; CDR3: CASSGRMSSPGNTIYF; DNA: TGTGCCAGCAGCGGTCGAATGAGCTCGCCTGGAAACACCATATATTTT
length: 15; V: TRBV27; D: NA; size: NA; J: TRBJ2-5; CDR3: CASSLSASGLGTQYF; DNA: TGTGCCAGCAGTTTATCGGCCTCGGGGTTGGGGACCCAGTACTTC
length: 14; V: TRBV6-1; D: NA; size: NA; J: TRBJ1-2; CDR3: CASSDVGQWDGYTF; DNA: TGTGCCAGCAGTGATGTCGGGCAATGGGATGGCTACACCTTC
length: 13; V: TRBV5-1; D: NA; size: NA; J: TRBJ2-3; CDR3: CASSLFSGDTQYF; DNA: TGCGCCAGCAGCTTGTTCTCTGGTGATACGCAGTATTTT
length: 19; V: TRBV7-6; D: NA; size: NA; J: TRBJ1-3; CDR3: CASSLGVRTTRPGGNTIYF; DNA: TGTGCCAGCAGCTTAGGAGTTAGGACAACTCGGCCGGGCGGAAACACCATATATTTT
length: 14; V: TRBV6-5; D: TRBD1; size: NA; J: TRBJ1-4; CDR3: CASSQDRGREKLFF; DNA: TGTGCCAGCAGCCAGGACAGGGGGCGCGAAAAACTGTTTTTT
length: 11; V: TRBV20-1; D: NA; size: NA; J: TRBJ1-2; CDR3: CSAHFGYGYTF; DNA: TGCAGTGCCCATTTCGGCTATGGCTACACCTTC
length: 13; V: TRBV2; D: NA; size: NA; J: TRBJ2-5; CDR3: CASRAVGAETQYF; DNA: TGTGCCAGCAGAGCCGTAGGGGCAGAGACCCAGTACTTC
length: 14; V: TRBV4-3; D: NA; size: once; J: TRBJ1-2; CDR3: CASSPRGDNYGYTF; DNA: TGCGCCAGCAGCCCCCGGGGGGATAACTATGGCTACACCTTC
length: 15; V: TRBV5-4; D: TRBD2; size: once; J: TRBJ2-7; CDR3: CASSLGGLSPYEQYF; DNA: TGTGCCAGCAGCTTGGGGGGACTATCCCCCTACGAGCAGTACTTC
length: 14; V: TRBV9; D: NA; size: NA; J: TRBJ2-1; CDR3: CASSVDLADNEQFF; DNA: TGTGCCAGCAGCGTAGACTTAGCGGACAATGAGCAGTTCTTC
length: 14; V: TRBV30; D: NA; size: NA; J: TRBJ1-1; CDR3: CAWRAGRGNTEAFF; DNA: TGTGCCTGGAGGGCGGGCAGGGGTAACACTGAAGCTTTCTTT
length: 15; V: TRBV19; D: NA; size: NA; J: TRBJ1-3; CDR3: CASSRAPYPSDTIYF; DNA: TGTGCCAGTAGTCGGGCCCCCTACCCGAGTGACACCATATATTTT
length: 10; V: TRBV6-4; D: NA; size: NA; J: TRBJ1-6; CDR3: CASREPSLHF; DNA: TGTGCCAGCAGGGAACCATCCCTCCACTTT
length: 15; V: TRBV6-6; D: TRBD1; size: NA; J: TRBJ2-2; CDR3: CASSYLTGGNGELFF; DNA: TGTGCCAGCAGTTACTTGACAGGGGGTAACGGGGAGCTGTTTTTT
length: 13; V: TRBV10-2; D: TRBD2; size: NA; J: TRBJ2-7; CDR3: CASTETSGYEQYF; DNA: TGCGCCAGCACCGAGACTAGCGGGTACGAGCAGTACTTC
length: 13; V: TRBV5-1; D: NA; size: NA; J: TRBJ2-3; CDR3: CASSLTEADTQYF; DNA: TGCGCCAGCAGCTTGACCGAGGCAGATACGCAGTATTTT
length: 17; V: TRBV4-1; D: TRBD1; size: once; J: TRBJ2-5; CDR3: CASTSGPRQGGQETQYF; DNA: TGCGCCAGCACCTCAGGACCGCGACAGGGGGGCCAAGAGACCCAGTACTTC
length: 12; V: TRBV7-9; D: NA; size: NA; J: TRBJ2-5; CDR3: CASDGNQETQYF; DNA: TGTGCCAGCGACGGCAACCAAGAGACCCAGTACTTC
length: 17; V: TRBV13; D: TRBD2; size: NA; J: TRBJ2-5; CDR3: CASSLGLAGPDQETQYF; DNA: TGTGCCAGCAGCTTAGGTCTAGCGGGGCCTGACCAAGAGACCCAGTACTTC
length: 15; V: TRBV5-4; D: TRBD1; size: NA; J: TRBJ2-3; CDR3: CASSFTGGPTDTQYF; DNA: TGTGCCAGCAGCTTCACAGGGGGCCCAACAGATACGCAGTATTTT
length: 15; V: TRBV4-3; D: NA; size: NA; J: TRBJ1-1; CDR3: CASSQDSGPNTEAFF; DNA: TGCGCCAGCAGCCAAGATTCAGGGCCCAACACTGAAGCTTTCTTT
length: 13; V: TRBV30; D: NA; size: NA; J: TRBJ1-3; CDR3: CAWGEDSGNTIYF; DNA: TGTGCCTGGGGGGAGGACTCTGGAAACACCATATATTTT
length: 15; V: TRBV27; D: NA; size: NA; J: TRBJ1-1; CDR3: CASSLSGGANTEAFF; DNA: TGTGCCAGCAGTTTATCGGGAGGGGCCAACACTGAAGCTTTCTTT
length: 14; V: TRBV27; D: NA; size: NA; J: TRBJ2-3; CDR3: CASQLGHPTDTQYF; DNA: TGTGCCAGCCAATTAGGTCACCCCACAGATACGCAGTATTTT
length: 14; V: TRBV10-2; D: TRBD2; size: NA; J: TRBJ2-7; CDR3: CASSEAGVPYEQYF; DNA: TGCGCCAGCAGTGAAGCGGGAGTACCCTACGAGCAGTACTTC
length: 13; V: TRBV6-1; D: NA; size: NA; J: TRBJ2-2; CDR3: CASSEWGTGELFF; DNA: TGTGCCAGCAGTGAATGGGGCACCGGGGAGCTGTTTTTT
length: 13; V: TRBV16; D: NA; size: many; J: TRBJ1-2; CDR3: CASSPSDNVGYTF; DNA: TGTGCCAGCTCACCGAGTGATAATGTGGGCTACACCTTC
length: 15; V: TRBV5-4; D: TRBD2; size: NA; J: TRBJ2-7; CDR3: CASSLLAGGPYEQYF; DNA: TGTGCCAGCAGCTTGCTAGCGGGAGGCCCATACGAGCAGTACTTC
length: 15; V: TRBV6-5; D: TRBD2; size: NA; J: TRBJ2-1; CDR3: CASSYSSGGYNEQFF; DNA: TGTGCCAGCAGTTACTCTAGCGGGGGGTACAATGAGCAGTTCTTC
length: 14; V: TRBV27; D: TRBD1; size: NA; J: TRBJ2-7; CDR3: CASSPGQAGYEQYF; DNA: TGTGCCAGCAGTCCGGGACAGGCGGGCTACGAGCAGTACTTC
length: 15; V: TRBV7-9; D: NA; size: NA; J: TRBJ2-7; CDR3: CASSPGWVGTYEQYF; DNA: TGTGCCAGCAGCCCCGGTTGGGTGGGCACCTACGAGCAGTACTTC
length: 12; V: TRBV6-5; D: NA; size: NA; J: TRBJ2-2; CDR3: CASQENTGELFF; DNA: TGTGCCAGCCAGGAAAACACCGGGGAGCTGTTTTTT
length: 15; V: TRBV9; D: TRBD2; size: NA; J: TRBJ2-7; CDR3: CASSVAGTSLSEQYF; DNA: TGTGCCAGCAGCGTAGCCGGGACTAGCCTTTCCGAGCAGTACTTC
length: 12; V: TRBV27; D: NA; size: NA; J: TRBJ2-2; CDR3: CASSFFTGELFF; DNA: TGTGCCAGCAGTTTTTTTACCGGGGAGCTGTTTTTT
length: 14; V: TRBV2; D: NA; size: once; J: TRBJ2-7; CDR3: CASSEVEGLGEQYF; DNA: TGTGCCAGCAGTGAGGTTGAGGGCCTGGGCGAGCAGTACTTC
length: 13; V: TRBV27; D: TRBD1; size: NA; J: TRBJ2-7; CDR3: CASLDRGQGEQYF; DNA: TGTGCCAGCTTGGACAGGGGGCAGGGCGAGCAGTACTTC